Sequencing of this T cell receptor beta chain was carried out in a study of cytomegalovirus exposure and HLA in healthy donors. Study-wide background: About 179 million T cells yielded 100 million or so unique TCR beta sequences in earlier analysis.

The junction had 8 bases not matched to a gene; V was cut back by 4 bases and J by 4 bases. Germline V gene data show CDR1 as SGHDN and CDR2 as FVKESK. This CDR3 is built from 16 residues. A word on this clone: Antigen: not known.

The PCR used 60 Vbeta and 13 Jbeta primers. Using immunoSEQ multiplex PCR, the repertoire was profiled, and TCRdb retains in-frame clones only, with some absent. The data show about 90,000 clones, with around 76% seen just once and around 20% held by the top ten. The study's findings and limits: Usually a TCR sequence was rare, but some public TCRs were found in many donors. In a later analysis, several top co-occurrence clusters appeared linked to parvovirus B19, influenza, CMV and Epstein-Barr virus. Later on, a genetic analysis was performed. It linked a missense variant in DCLRE1C with V- and J-gene trimming of TCR beta.

Sequenced material: PBMCs. The chain employs TRBV14 and TRBJ2-2; 8 positions agree with TRBD2. This sequence originates from a woman in her sixties or seventies in good health and CMV-seropositive. DNA for the CDR3: TGTGCCAGCAGCCGTCTTGGCGGGAGGTTCACCGGGGAGCTGTTTTTT. Translated, it gives CASSRLGGRFTGELFF.